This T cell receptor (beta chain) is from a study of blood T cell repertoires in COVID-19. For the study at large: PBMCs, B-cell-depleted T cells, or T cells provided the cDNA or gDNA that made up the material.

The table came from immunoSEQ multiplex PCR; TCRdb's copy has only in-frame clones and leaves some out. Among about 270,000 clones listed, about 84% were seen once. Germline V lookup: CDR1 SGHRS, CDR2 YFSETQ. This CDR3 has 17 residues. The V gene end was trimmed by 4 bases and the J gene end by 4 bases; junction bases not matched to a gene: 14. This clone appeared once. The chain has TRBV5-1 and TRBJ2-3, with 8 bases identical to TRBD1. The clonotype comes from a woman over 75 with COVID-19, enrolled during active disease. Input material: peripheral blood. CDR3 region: CASSIAPGGRGSDTQYF. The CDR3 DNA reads TGCGCCAGCAGCATTGCCCCAGGGGGCCGCGGGTCAGATACGCAGTATTTT.